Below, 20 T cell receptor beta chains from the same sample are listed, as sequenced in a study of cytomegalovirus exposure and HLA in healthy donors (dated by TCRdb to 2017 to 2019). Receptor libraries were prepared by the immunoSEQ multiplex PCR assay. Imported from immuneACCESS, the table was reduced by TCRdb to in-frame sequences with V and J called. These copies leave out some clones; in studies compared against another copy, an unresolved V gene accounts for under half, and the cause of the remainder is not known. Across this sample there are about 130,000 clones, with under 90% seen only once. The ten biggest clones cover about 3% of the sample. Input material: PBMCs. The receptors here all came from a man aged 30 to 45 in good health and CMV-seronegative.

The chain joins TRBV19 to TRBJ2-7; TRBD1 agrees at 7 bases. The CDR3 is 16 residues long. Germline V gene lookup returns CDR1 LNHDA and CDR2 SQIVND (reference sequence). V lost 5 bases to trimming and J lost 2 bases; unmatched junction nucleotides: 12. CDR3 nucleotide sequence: TGTGCCAGTAGTGACCGAGGGGACAGTCTAGCCTACGAGCAGTACTTC. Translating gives CASSDRGDSLAYEQYF. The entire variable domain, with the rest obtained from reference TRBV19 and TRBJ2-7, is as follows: DGGITQSPKYLFRKEGQNVTLSCEQNLNHDAMYWYRQDPGQGLRLIYYSQIVNDFQKGDIAEGYSVSREKKESFPLTVTSAQKNPTAFYLCASSDRGDSLAYEQYFGPGTRLTVT.

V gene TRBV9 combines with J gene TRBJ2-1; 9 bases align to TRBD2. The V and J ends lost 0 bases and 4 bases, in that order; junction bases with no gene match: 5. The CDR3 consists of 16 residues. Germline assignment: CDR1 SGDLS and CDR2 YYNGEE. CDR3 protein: CASSVGGAGGYNEQFF. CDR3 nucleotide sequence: TGTGCCAGCAGCGTAGGGGGAGCGGGGGGTTACAATGAGCAGTTCTTC.

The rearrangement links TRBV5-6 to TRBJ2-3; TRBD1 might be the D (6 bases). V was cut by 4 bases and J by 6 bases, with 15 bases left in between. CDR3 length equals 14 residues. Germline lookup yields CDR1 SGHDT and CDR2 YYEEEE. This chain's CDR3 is CASSLYRDPDTQYF. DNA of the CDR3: TGTGCCAGCAGCCTATACAGGGATCCGGATACGCAGTATTTT.

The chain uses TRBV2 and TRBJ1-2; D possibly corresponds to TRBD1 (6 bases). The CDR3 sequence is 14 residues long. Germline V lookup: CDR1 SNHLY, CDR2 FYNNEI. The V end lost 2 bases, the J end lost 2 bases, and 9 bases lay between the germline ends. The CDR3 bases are TGTGCCAGCAGTGAAAGGACAGAGAACTATGGCTACACCTTC. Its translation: CASSERTENYGYTF.

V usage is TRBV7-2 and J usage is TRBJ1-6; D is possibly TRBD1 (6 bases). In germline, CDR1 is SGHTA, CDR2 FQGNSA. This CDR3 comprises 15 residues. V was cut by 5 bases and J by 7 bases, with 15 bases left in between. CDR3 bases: TGTGCCAGCAGCCCGCTACAGGGTGGGAATTCACCCCTCCACTTT. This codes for CASSPLQGGNSPLHF. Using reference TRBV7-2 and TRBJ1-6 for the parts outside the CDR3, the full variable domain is GAGVSQSPSNKVTEKGKDVELRCDPISGHTALYWYRQSLGQGLEFLIYFQGNSAPDKSGLPSDRFSAERTGGSVSTLTIQRTQQEDSAVYLCASSPLQGGNSPLHFGNGTRLTVT.

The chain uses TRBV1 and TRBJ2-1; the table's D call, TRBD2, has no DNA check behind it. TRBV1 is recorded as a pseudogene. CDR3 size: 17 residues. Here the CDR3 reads CTSSGTLAGNPYNEQFF. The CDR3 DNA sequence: TGCACCAGCAGCGGGACACTAGCGGGGAATCCCTACAATGAGCAGTTCTTC.

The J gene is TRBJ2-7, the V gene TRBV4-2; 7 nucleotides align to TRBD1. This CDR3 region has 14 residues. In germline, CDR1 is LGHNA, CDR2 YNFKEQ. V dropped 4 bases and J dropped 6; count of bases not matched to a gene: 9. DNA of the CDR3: TGTGCCAGCAGCCGGGAGACAGGGCCCAGCGAGCAGTACTTC. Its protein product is CASSRETGPSEQYF.

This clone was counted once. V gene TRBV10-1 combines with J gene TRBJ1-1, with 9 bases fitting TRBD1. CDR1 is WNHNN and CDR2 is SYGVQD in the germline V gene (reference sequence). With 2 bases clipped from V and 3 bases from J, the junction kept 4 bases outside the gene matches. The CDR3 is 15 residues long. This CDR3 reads CASSEPGQGDTEAFF. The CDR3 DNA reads TGCGCCAGCAGTGAGCCGGGACAGGGAGACACTGAAGCTTTCTTT.

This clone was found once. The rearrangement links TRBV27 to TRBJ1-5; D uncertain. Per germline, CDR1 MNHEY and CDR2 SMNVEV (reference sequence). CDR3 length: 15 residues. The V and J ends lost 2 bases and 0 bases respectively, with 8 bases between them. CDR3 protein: CASSLNGYSNQPQHF. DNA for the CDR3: TGTGCCAGCAGTTTAAACGGTTATAGCAATCAGCCCCAGCATTTT.

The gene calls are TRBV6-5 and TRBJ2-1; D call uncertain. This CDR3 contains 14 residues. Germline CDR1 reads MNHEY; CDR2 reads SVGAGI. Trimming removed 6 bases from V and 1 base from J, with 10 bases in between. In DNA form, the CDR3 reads TGTGCCAGCAGCGCCTGGAGATCCTACAATGAGCAGTTCTTC. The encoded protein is CASSAWRSYNEQFF.

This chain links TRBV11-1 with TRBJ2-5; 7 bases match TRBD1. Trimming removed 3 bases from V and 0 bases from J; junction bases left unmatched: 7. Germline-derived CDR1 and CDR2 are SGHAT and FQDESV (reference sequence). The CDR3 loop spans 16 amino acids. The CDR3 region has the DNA TGTGCCAGCAGCTTCCGACAGGGCGGGTACCAAGAGACCCAGTACTTC. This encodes CASSFRQGGYQETQYF.

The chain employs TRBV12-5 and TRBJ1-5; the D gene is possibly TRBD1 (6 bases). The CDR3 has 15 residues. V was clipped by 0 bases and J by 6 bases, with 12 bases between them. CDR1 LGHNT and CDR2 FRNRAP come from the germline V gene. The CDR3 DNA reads TGTGCTAGTGGTTTGGTAGGGGGGGCTGTTCAGCCCCAGCATTTT. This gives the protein CASGLVGGAVQPQHF.

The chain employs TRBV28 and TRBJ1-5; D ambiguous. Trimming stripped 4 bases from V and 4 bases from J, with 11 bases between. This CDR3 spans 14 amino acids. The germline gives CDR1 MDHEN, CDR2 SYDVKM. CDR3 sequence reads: CASSSGPGNQPQHF. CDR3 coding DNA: TGTGCCAGCAGTTCAGGACCGGGGAATCAGCCCCAGCATTTT.

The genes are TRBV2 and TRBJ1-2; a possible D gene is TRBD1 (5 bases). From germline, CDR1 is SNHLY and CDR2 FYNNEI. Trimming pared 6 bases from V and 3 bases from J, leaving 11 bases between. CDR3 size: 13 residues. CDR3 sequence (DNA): TGTGCCAGCAGACTCGGGACTGACTATGGCTACACCTTC. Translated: CASRLGTDYGYTF.

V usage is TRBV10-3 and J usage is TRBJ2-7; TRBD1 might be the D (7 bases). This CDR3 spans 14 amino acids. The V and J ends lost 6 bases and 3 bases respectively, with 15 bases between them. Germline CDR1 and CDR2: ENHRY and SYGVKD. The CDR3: CAIRGTEGLYEQYF. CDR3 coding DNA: TGTGCCATCAGGGGGACAGAGGGACTCTACGAGCAGTACTTC.

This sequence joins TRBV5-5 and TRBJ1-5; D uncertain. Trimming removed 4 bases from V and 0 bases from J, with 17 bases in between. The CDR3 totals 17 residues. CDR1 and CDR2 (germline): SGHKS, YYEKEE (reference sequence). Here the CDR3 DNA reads TGTGCCAGCAGCCCCTCTCCACCTAGCTATAGCAATCAGCCCCAGCATTTT. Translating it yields CASSPSPPSYSNQPQHF. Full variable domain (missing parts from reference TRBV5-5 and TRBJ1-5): DAGVTQSPTHLIKTRGQQVTLRCSPISGHKSVSWYQQVLGQGPQFIFQYYEKEERGRGNFPDRFSARQFPNYSSELNVNALLLGDSALYLCASSPSPPSYSNQPQHFGDGTRLSIL.

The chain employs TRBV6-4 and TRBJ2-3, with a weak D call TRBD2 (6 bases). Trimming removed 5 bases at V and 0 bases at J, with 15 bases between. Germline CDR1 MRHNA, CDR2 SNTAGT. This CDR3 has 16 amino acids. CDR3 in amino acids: CASSPAGTWSTDTQYF. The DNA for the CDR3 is TGTGCCAGCAGTCCCGCCGGGACTTGGAGCACAGATACGCAGTATTTT.

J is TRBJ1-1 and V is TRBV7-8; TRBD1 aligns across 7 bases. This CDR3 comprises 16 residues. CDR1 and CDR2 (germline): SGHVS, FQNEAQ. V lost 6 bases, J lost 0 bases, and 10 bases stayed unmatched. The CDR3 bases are TGTGCCAGCAGGGAGACAGGGCTGGGGATGAACACTGAAGCTTTCTTT. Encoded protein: CASRETGLGMNTEAFF. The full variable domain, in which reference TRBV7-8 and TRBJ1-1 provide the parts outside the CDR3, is GAGVSQSPRYKVAKRGQDVALRCDPISGHVSLFWYQQALGQGPEFLTYFQNEAQLDKSGLPSDRFFAERPEGSVSTLKIQRTQQEDSAVYLCASRETGLGMNTEAFFGQGTRLTVV.

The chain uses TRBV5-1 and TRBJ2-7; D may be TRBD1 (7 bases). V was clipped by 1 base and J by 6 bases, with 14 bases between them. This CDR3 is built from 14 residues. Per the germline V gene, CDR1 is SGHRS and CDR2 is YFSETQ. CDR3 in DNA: TGCGCCAGCAGCTTGCTTCAGGGGGGACGCGAGCAGTACTTC. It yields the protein CASSLLQGGREQYF.

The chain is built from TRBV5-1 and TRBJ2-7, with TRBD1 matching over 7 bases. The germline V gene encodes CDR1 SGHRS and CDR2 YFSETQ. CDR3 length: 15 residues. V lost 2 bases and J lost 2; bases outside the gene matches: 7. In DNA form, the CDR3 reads TGCGCCAGCAGCTTTAACCGGGACAGAACCTACGAGCAGTACTTC. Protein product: CASSFNRDRTYEQYF.